These 5 T cell receptor beta chains came from one sample sequenced in a study of cytomegalovirus exposure and HLA in healthy donors. Researchers ran the PCR with 60 Vbeta and 13 Jbeta primers. The assay was immunoSEQ multiplex PCR, and TCRdb's table has in-frame clones only and misses some. The data show 100,000 to 150,000 clones, around 77% seen once. Sequenced input: PBMCs. These receptors came from a male donor in good health and CMV-seropositive.

The rearrangement uses TRBV14 and TRBJ1-4, with 7 nucleotides matching TRBD1. V lost 3 bases, J lost 4 bases, and 5 bases stayed unmatched. CDR1 and CDR2 (germline): SGHDN, FVKESK. This CDR3 is 15 amino acids long. CDR3 residues: CASSQGQRYNEKLFF. CDR3 nucleotides: TGTGCCAGCAGCCAGGGACAGAGATATAATGAAAAACTGTTTTTT. Variable domain in full (rest from reference TRBV14 and TRBJ1-4): EAGVTQFPSHSVIEKGQTVTLRCDPISGHDNLYWYRRVMGKEIKFLLHFVKESKQDESGMPNNRFLAERTGGTYSTLKVQPAELEDSGVYFCASSQGQRYNEKLFFGSGTQLSVL.

A few counts support this clone. V is TRBV15 and J is TRBJ2-7; 8 nucleotides align to TRBD2. Unmatched junction bases numbered 7, after V lost 1 base and J lost 2 bases. This CDR3 is 16 amino acids long. The germline gives CDR1 LNHNV, CDR2 YYDKDF (reference sequence). This CDR3 is CATSRGREGQPYEQYF. CDR3 in DNA: TGTGCCACCAGCAGAGGACGGGAGGGCCAGCCCTACGAGCAGTACTTC.

The V call is TRBV27, the J call TRBJ1-5, with D uncertain. The CDR3 extends over 14 amino acids. V shed 5 bases and J shed 2 bases, with 10 bases lying between them. Germline-derived CDR1 and CDR2 are MNHEY and SMNVEV (reference sequence). The CDR3 nucleotides are TGTGCCAGCAGTCCCTACCTGGGCAATCAGCCCCAGCATTTT. Translated, it gives CASSPYLGNQPQHF.

This rearrangement joins TRBV7-2 to TRBJ1-2; D is perhaps TRBD1 (5 bases). Between the trimmed V and J ends, which lost 3 bases and 6 bases, there was a span of 11 bases. This CDR3 comprises 13 residues. Germline V lookup: CDR1 SGHTA, CDR2 FQGNSA. DNA of the CDR3: TGTGCCAGCAGCTTTCGCCAGGGCAATGGCTACACCTTC. Translated, it gives CASSFRQGNGYTF.

V and J are TRBV19 and TRBJ1-2; D is undetermined. The CDR3 has 16 residues. Trimming cost V 1 base and J 10 bases, with 22 bases left between them. Germline values: CDR1 LNHDA, CDR2 SQIVND (reference sequence). CDR3 protein: CASSIVPVMEQPDYTF. The CDR3 region has the DNA TGTGCCAGTAGTATAGTACCGGTCATGGAGCAGCCCGACTACACCTTC.